This passage covers 26 T cell receptor beta chains from one sample sequenced in a study of blood T cells in healthy people across ages. Primed by a sample-barcoded 5' primer and a J-beta primer mix, a second PCR proceeded for about 6 to 11 cycles. TCRdb itself ran the 5' RACE reads through MiXCR, one entry per CDR3 protein. The table includes about 1.6 million distinct CDR3 sequences, roughly 32% detected once. The specimen was blood. These receptors were obtained from a woman aged 25 to 39 in good health.

The V gene is TRBV7-9, the J gene TRBJ1-1, with a tentative D call TRBD1 (6 bases). CDR3 size: 16 residues. Germline CDR1 reads SEHNR; CDR2 reads FQNEAQ (reference sequence). V was trimmed by 2 bases and J by 7 bases, leaving 20 bases between them. The CDR3 is CASSLSPGRGAFEAFF. The CDR3 nucleotides are TGTGCCAGCAGCTTAAGTCCGGGACGGGGGGCCTTTGAAGCTTTCTTT.

This clonotype was picked up many times. The gene calls are TRBV29-1 and TRBJ2-5; D gene uncertain. CDR3 size: 12 residues. Germline V lookup: CDR1 SQVTM, CDR2 ANQGSEA. Trimming stripped 0 bases from V and 5 bases from J, with 7 bases between. The CDR3 here is CSVEDLEETQYF. As DNA, the CDR3 is TGCAGCGTTGAAGATCTTGAGGAGACCCAGTACTTC.

This clonotype was picked up a small number of times. This rearrangement joins TRBV20-1 to TRBJ1-5; D call uncertain. Trimming removed 1 base from V and 7 bases from J, with 14 bases in between. The germline V gene has CDR1 DFQATT and CDR2 SNEGSKA (reference sequence). The CDR3 is 14 amino acids. CDR3 sequence (DNA): TGCAGTGCTAGAGGGGCCAGCTTCGGGCAGCCCCAGCATTTT. Protein sequence: CSARGASFGQPQHF.

This chain connects TRBV5-5 to TRBJ1-6, with D tentatively TRBD1 (5 bases). The germline CDR1 and CDR2 sequences are SGHKS and YYEKEE (reference sequence). Trimming stripped 0 bases from V and 18 bases from J, with 16 bases between. The CDR3 runs to 13 residues. The CDR3 DNA sequence: TGTGCCAGCAGCTTGGGGGGGAATTCACCCACCCACTTT. This encodes CASSLGGNSPTHF.

The chain has TRBV9 and TRBJ2-1; TRBD1 matches at 7 bases. V lost 1 base to trimming and J lost 0 bases; unmatched junction nucleotides: 4. CDR3 size: 16 residues. Per the germline V gene, CDR1 is SGDLS and CDR2 is YYNGEE. The CDR3 bases are TGTGCCAGCAGCGTAACGGGGACAGACTCCTACAATGAGCAGTTCTTC. Translating it yields CASSVTGTDSYNEQFF. The variable domain in full, with the rest retrieved from reference TRBV9 and TRBJ2-1, is DSGVTQTPKHLITATGQRVTLRCSPRSGDLSVYWYQQSLDQGLQFLIQYYNGEERAKGNILERFSAQQFPDLHSELNLSSLELGDSALYFCASSVTGTDSYNEQFFGPGTRLTVL.

The gene calls are TRBV7-3 and TRBJ2-7, with D unresolved. The J call may be in error: the DNA end matches TRBJ2-5 better. This CDR3 region has 15 residues. Germline V CDR1 and CDR2: SGHTA, FQGTGA. CDR3 bases: TGTGCCAGCAGCTTATACCCCTCTGGCATGGAGACCCAGTACTTC. Translating gives CASSLYPSGMETQYF.

The gene calls are TRBV20-1 and TRBJ2-5, with D perhaps assigned TRBD1 or TRBD2 (7 bases each). The V gene's germline CDR1 is DFQATT and CDR2 SNEGSKA (reference sequence). CDR3 length: 11 amino acids. Between the trimmed V and J ends, which lost 6 bases and 7 bases, there was a span of 12 bases. CDR3: CSAVRGGTQYF. CDR3 in DNA: TGCAGTGCGGTCAGGGGGGGGACCCAGTACTTC.

This chain joins TRBV20-1 and TRBJ2-5; 9 bases fit TRBD1. The V segment lost 2 bases and the J segment 3 bases; nucleotides outside the gene matches: 4. Germline CDR1 reads DFQATT; CDR2 reads SNEGSKA (reference sequence). The CDR3 is 14 amino acids. CDR3 nucleotides: TGCAGTGCTAGACCGGGACAGGGTAAAGAGACCCAGTACTTC. Its protein is CSARPGQGKETQYF.

In its sample, this clonotype was seen a few times. This chain uses TRBV7-6 with TRBJ2-7, with D unclear. The germline CDR1 and CDR2 sequences are SGHVS and FNYEAQ. V gave up 7 bases and J gave up 0 bases, with 13 bases separating them. The CDR3 covers 14 residues. This CDR3 reads CASTPAESSYEQYF. In nucleotides, the CDR3 is TGTGCCAGCACCCCAGCCGAGAGCTCCTACGAGCAGTACTTC. Supplemented by reference TRBV7-6 and TRBJ2-7, the full variable domain reads GAGVSQSPRYKVTKRGQDVALRCDPISGHVSLYWYRQALGQGPEFLTYFNYEAQQDKSGLPNDRFSAERPEGSISTLTIQRTEQRDSAMYRCASTPAESSYEQYFGPGTRLTVT.

In its sample, this clonotype was seen a few times. The chain is built from TRBV20-1 and TRBJ1-5, with no clear D. The CDR3 spans 13 residues. The germline CDR1 and CDR2 sequences are DFQATT and SNEGSKA (reference sequence). Trimming shortened V by 4 bases and J by 2 bases, and 9 bases separated the two germline ends. This CDR3 reads CSANPDRNQPQHF. The CDR3 coding sequence is TGCAGTGCTAACCCGGACCGCAATCAGCCCCAGCATTTT.

This clonotype was recorded a few times. The rearrangement joins TRBV10-2 to TRBJ2-1, with D tentatively TRBD1 (6 bases). The CDR3 loop spans 18 amino acids. With 0 bases removed from V and 4 bases from J, the gap between germline ends came to 19 bases. Germline V lookup: CDR1 WSHSY, CDR2 SAAADI. CDR3 DNA sequence: TGCGCCAGCAGTGAGTCGAAACCAGGCAGGGGCAATTACAATGAGCAGTTCTTC. Its translation: CASSESKPGRGNYNEQFF.

The chain joins TRBV20-1 to TRBJ2-1; 7 nucleotides line up with TRBD2. The V and J ends lost 3 bases and 2 bases, in that order; junction bases with no gene match: 10. CDR3 length equals 16 residues. CDR1 DFQATT and CDR2 SNEGSKA come from the germline V gene (reference sequence). CDR3 residues: CSARPVAGVTYNEQFF. DNA of the CDR3: TGCAGTGCTAGGCCCGTTGCGGGAGTAACCTACAATGAGCAGTTCTTC.

The chain has TRBV27 and TRBJ2-7; D perhaps matches TRBD1 (6 bases). Germline loops: CDR1 MNHEY, CDR2 SMNVEV (reference sequence). The CDR3 spans 14 residues. Trimming removed 8 bases at V and 3 bases at J, with 17 bases between. The DNA of the CDR3 is TGTGCCAGCTCCCGCTCGACAGGTTACTACGAGCAGTACTTC. Its protein is CASSRSTGYYEQYF.

This sequence joins TRBV12-3 or TRBV12-4 and TRBJ2-4; TRBD2 agrees at 8 bases. The DNA end is more similar to TRBJ2-7, so the J call may be wrong. The CDR3 loop spans 14 amino acids. The CDR3 protein is CASSFGGRNYEQYF. The CDR3 DNA reads TGTGCCAGCAGTTTTGGCGGGAGGAACTACGAGCAGTACTTC.

This clonotype showed up just a few times. The chain uses TRBV2 and TRBJ2-7; D unclear. The CDR3 extends over 13 amino acids. Trimming cost V 7 bases and J 5 bases, with 15 bases left between them. The germline CDR1 and CDR2 sequences are SNHLY and FYNNEI. The CDR3 sequence is CASIGSIPHEQYF. The CDR3 DNA reads TGTGCCAGCATAGGCTCCATCCCCCACGAGCAGTACTTC. Full variable domain (rest looked up from reference TRBV2 and TRBJ2-7): EPEVTQTPSHQVTQMGQEVILRCVPISNHLYFYWYRQILGQKVEFLVSFYNNEISEKSEIFDDQFSVERPDGSNFTLKIRSTKLEDSAMYFCASIGSIPHEQYFGPGTRLTVT.

The chain uses TRBV24-1 and TRBJ2-6; D possibly corresponds to TRBD1 (7 bases). Germline V lookup: CDR1 KGHDR, CDR2 SFDVKD. V was cut by 4 bases and J by 2 bases, with 17 bases left in between. The CDR3 has 18 residues. CDR3 sequence (DNA): TGTGCCACCAGTGAACCAGGGGGGCGCTCGGCTGGGGCCAACGTCCTGACTTTC. It is translated as CATSEPGGRSAGANVLTF.

There are a few counts of this clonotype. This chain uses TRBV11-2 with TRBJ2-3; D not resolved. Between the trimmed V and J ends, which lost 2 bases and 1 base, there was a span of 10 bases. Germline-derived CDR1 and CDR2 are SGHAT and FQNNGV. This CDR3 comprises 15 residues. The CDR3 region has the DNA TGTGCCAGCAGCTTACAACCCTTGGGCACAGATACGCAGTATTTT. This gives the protein CASSLQPLGTDTQYF.

The chain has TRBV18 and TRBJ2-1; 8 bases line up with TRBD2. This CDR3 contains 14 residues. With V trimmed by 8 bases and J by 6 bases, 9 bases remained unmatched. The V gene's germline CDR1 is KGHSH and CDR2 LQKENI. DNA of the CDR3: TGTGCCAGCCTGGACGGGGGGGCGTCCAATGAGCAGTTCTTC. Translated, it gives CASLDGGASNEQFF.

This clonotype was seen at least ten times. This rearrangement joins TRBV11-2 to TRBJ2-7; the D gene is possibly TRBD1 (6 bases). The CDR3 is 14 amino acids. Trimming pared 2 bases from V and 4 bases from J, leaving 12 bases between. The germline CDR1 and CDR2 sequences are SGHAT and FQNNGV. The CDR3 sequence: CASSLSQGSYEQYF. The CDR3 DNA reads as TGTGCCAGCAGCTTATCACAGGGTTCGTACGAGCAGTACTTC.

The V and J genes are TRBV4-1 and TRBJ2-1; 10 nucleotides agree with TRBD2. CDR1 and CDR2 (germline): MGHRA, YSYEKL. The CDR3 length is 16 residues. The V and J ends lost 3 bases and 4 bases, in that order; junction bases with no gene match: 6. The CDR3 coding sequence is TGCGCCAGCAGCCATGGAGCGGGGGGGCTTTACAATGAGCAGTTCTTC. Its protein is CASSHGAGGLYNEQFF.

This clonotype came up a few times. V is TRBV7-6 and J is TRBJ2-5, with TRBD2 matching over 10 bases. Germline-derived CDR1 and CDR2 are SGHVS and FNYEAQ. CDR3 length equals 17 residues. V lost 0 bases and J lost 5; bases outside the gene matches: 9. CDR3 nucleotides: TGTGCCAGCAGCTTAGCGGACGGGACTAGCGTAGCCGAGACCCAGTACTTC. Amino acids: CASSLADGTSVAETQYF.

The chain couples TRBV14 to TRBJ1-1, with D hard to call. Looked up from germline, CDR1 is SGHDN and CDR2 is FVKESK. Trimming left V 4 bases short and J 0 bases short, with 6 bases between. The CDR3 length is 13 residues. The CDR3 region is CASSPELNTEAFF. As DNA, the CDR3 is TGTGCCAGCAGCCCCGAACTGAACACTGAAGCTTTCTTT.

J is TRBJ2-5 and V is TRBV5-8, with TRBD2 identical over 7 bases. Losses at the gene ends were 4 bases for V and 2 bases for J; bases not matched to a gene: 14. Germline V gene sequence: CDR1 SGHTS, CDR2 YDEGEE. This CDR3 comprises 17 residues. For the CDR3, the DNA is TGTGCCAGCAGCCACGGGGTGCGGGGGACGAGTCAAGAGACCCAGTACTTC. This sequence encodes CASSHGVRGTSQETQYF.

The chain recombines TRBV12-3 or TRBV12-4 with TRBJ2-7; D is perhaps TRBD2 (5 bases). The V end lost 2 bases, the J end lost 6 bases, and 11 bases lay between the germline ends. The CDR3 totals 13 residues. The CDR3 bases are TGTGCCAGCAGTTTACGTGAGGCGGGCGAGCAGTACTTC. Translating gives CASSLREAGEQYF.

This chain links TRBV7-9 with TRBJ1-1; 7 positions match TRBD1. V was clipped by 3 bases and J by 8 bases; unmatched bases: 9. The CDR3 loop spans 14 amino acids. Germline CDR1 is SEHNR and CDR2 is FQNEAQ (reference sequence). CDR3 sequence reads: CASSFAGGTREAFF. The CDR3 region has the DNA TGTGCCAGCAGCTTTGCAGGGGGTACGCGGGAAGCTTTCTTT.

The chain recombines TRBV5-1 with TRBJ2-1; the D is unclear. Germline V gives CDR1 SGHRS, CDR2 YFSETQ. The V and J ends lost 0 bases and 2 bases respectively, with 9 bases between them. The CDR3 extends over 15 amino acids. The CDR3 sequence is CASSLVGEAYNEQFF. The DNA for the CDR3 is TGCGCCAGCAGCTTGGTTGGCGAGGCCTACAATGAGCAGTTCTTC. The whole variable domain, remainder taken from reference TRBV5-1 and TRBJ2-1, is KAGVTQTPRYLIKTRGQQVTLSCSPISGHRSVSWYQQTPGQGLQFLFEYFSETQRNKGNFPGRFSGRQFSNSRSEMNVSTLELGDSALYLCASSLVGEAYNEQFFGPGTRLTVL.